This T cell receptor (beta chain) was observed in a study of regulatory T cells in long-lasting Graves disease. Study-level findings and limits: Compared with new cases, persistent Graves' patients showed reduced TCR diversity.

The length of the CDR3 is 16 residues. CDR1 is SGHAT, CDR2 FQNNGV, per germline. Germline trimming cut 2 bases from V and 0 bases from J; bases unmatched to any gene: 1. Time point given: newly diagnosed GD, antithyroid drugs for less than 3 months. The authors made the TCR library using RNA they extracted from PBMCs. In its sample, this clonotype was seen many times. What it binds is unknown. Arm-PCR of CDR3 regions with iRepertoire HTBI primers generated TCR beta libraries. TCRdb re-called the multiplex PCR reads with MiXCR, one entry per CDR3 protein. The sample comprises some 600,000 distinct CDR3 sequences, about 16% of which are singletons, and more than 10% rests with the top ten. The same data also went into a second study, on T cells in Graves' hyperthyroidism and ophthalmopathy. That work adds: Patients between 18 and 65 years old had hyperthyroidism, newly diagnosed and lasting under 2 months. Criteria for exclusion of patients were uncontrolled infection, other autoimmune disease, pregnancy or lactation. During a first-round RT-PCR of the TCR CDR3, the HTBI primer set was used.

The chain is built from TRBV11-2 and TRBJ2-1; 10 bases agree with TRBD2. The input for sequencing was peripheral blood mononuclear cells (PBMCs), taken at new diagnosis, from a patient treated with antithyroid drugs. The receptor was derived from a man aged 18-30 years with Graves disease. CDR3 nucleotides: TGTGCCAGCAGCTTAAGGACTAGCGGCTCCTACAATGAGCAGTTCTTC. Translating gives CASSLRTSGSYNEQFF. Based on the CDR3 plus reference TRBV11-2 and TRBJ2-1, the full variable domain is EAGVAQSPRYKIIEKRQSVAFWCNPISGHATLYWYQQILGQGPKLLIQFQNNGVVDDSQLPKDRFSAERLKGVDSTLKIQPAKLEDSAVYLCASSLRTSGSYNEQFFGPGTRLTVL.